The 26 T cell receptor beta chains below were found in one sample sequenced in a study of regulatory T cells in long-lasting Graves disease. Time point indicated: persistent/refractory GD, antithyroid drugs over 5 years with positive TRAb. PBMC-derived RNA was used for the TCR library. Relying on iRepertoire HTBI primers and Arm-PCR of CDR3 regions, the team built TCR beta libraries. A single record per CDR3 protein comes from TCRdb applying MiXCR to the multiplex PCR reads. The data hold approximately 690,000 distinct CDR3 sequences, with around 32% observed a single time. The sample was peripheral blood mononuclear cells (PBMCs), taken when the disease was refractory, from a patient treated with antithyroid drugs. These receptors were collected from a female donor with Graves disease.

This clonotype was observed a single time. The junction shows a germline mismatch at one end, possibly a read error. The J gene is TRBJ1-5, the V gene TRBV27; D might be TRBD1 (5 bases). Germline assignment: CDR1 MNHEY and CDR2 SMNVEV (reference sequence). This CDR3 comprises 15 residues. As DNA, the CDR3 is TGTGCCGGCAGTTGGGGGGGTGTGAGCAATCAGCCCCAGCATTTT. Its protein product is CAGSWGGVSNQPQHF.

This clonotype has just a few counts. The rearrangement links TRBV27 to TRBJ2-7; tentative D call: TRBD1 (6 bases). This CDR3 spans 14 amino acids. Germline lookup yields CDR1 MNHEY and CDR2 SMNVEV (reference sequence). V dropped 2 bases and J dropped 4 bases, with 12 bases sitting between them. CDR3 nucleotide sequence: TGTGCCAGCAGTTTAGTTGGGGGCCTATACGAGCAGTACTTC. Protein: CASSLVGGLYEQYF.

This chain uses TRBV29-1 with TRBJ1-1; D ambiguous. Germline V gene lookup returns CDR1 SQVTM and CDR2 ANQGSEA. The V and J ends lost 4 bases and 1 base respectively, with 7 bases between them. The CDR3 has 12 residues. The CDR3 DNA reads as TGCAGCGTTGTCGGAAGGAACACTGAAGCTTTCTTT. Translating gives CSVVGRNTEAFF.

This sequence joins TRBV7-9 and TRBJ1-2, with D perhaps TRBD1 (5 bases). CDR1 is SEHNR and CDR2 is FQNEAQ in the germline V gene (reference sequence). This CDR3 is 16 amino acids long. V dropped 5 bases and J dropped 2 bases, with 18 bases sitting between them. CDR3 residues: CASSHIGTSPNYGYTF. Written as DNA, the CDR3 is TGTGCCAGCAGCCATATAGGGACGTCGCCAAACTATGGCTACACCTTC.

Only a few counts were recorded for this clonotype. This sequence joins TRBV6-1 and TRBJ1-1; D is ambiguous. The CDR3 totals 13 residues. V lost 10 bases and J lost 0, with 12 bases in between. Germline V gene lookup returns CDR1 MNHNS and CDR2 SASEGT. CDR3 protein: CATRPFMNTEAFF. CDR3 sequence (DNA): TGTGCCACCCGCCCATTTATGAACACTGAAGCTTTCTTT.

The table lists this clonotype with many counts. The V gene is TRBV28, the J gene TRBJ1-2; the D gene is possibly TRBD1 (5 bases). Germline V lookup: CDR1 MDHEN, CDR2 SYDVKM. This CDR3 has 15 amino acids. V shed 10 bases and J shed 7 bases, with 25 bases lying between them. This CDR3 reads CATTRGPQGPRGYTF. The CDR3 DNA sequence: TGTGCCACCACCCGGGGACCCCAAGGCCCCCGTGGCTACACCTTC.

This clonotype was recorded at least ten times. For the CDR3, the DNA is TGCAGCGTTGGTGGGGCTGGTCAGCCCCAGCATTTT. This gives the protein CSVGGAGQPQHF. The chain has TRBV29-1 and TRBJ1-5, with D maybe TRBD1 (5 bases). The V gene's germline CDR1 is SQVTM and CDR2 ANQGSEA. V was trimmed by 4 bases and J by 6 bases, leaving 10 bases between them. The CDR3 spans 12 residues.

The rearrangement links TRBV30 to TRBJ1-1, with D possibly matching TRBD1 (5 bases). CDR3 length equals 11 residues. Trimming cost V 5 bases and J 4 bases, with 8 bases left between them. Germline V lookup: CDR1 GTSNPN, CDR2 SVGIG (reference sequence). The CDR3 here is CAWAQGTEAFF. The CDR3 nucleotides read TGTGCCTGGGCTCAGGGCACTGAAGCTTTCTTT.

The chain is built from TRBV6-1 and TRBJ2-5, with D perhaps assigned TRBD1 or TRBD2 (7 bases each). V shed 6 bases and J shed 5 bases, with 22 bases lying between them. Per the germline V gene, CDR1 is MNHNS and CDR2 is SASEGT. The CDR3 sequence is 16 residues long. CDR3 sequence: CASRGFGQARGETQYF. CDR3 sequence (DNA): TGTGCCAGCAGAGGATTTGGACAGGCGCGGGGGGAGACCCAGTACTTC.

This clonotype has at least ten counts. The rearrangement links TRBV7-2 to TRBJ2-5; D might be TRBD1 or TRBD2, each matching 5 bases. The CDR3 is made up of 12 amino acids. Germline V gene data show CDR1 as SGHTA and CDR2 as FQGNSA. The V end was cut by 6 bases, the J end by 4 bases, with 9 bases between. The CDR3 DNA sequence: TGTGCCAGCAGTTTCGGGACAGAGACCCAGTACTTC. Translation gives CASSFGTETQYF.

This clonotype has only a few counts. The rearrangement links TRBV20-1 to TRBJ1-4; TRBD1 might be the D (5 bases). V lost 4 bases, J lost 7 bases, and 13 bases lay in between. Per the germline V gene, CDR1 is DFQATT and CDR2 is SNEGSKA (reference sequence). The CDR3 has 13 amino acids. The CDR3 is CSAIGASGEKLFF. In nucleotides, the CDR3 is TGCAGTGCTATCGGGGCTTCGGGTGAAAAACTGTTTTTT.

The chain has TRBV28 and TRBJ1-2; D unclear. Germline V gives CDR1 MDHEN, CDR2 SYDVKM. With 3 bases removed from V and 6 bases from J, the gap between germline ends came to 20 bases. This CDR3 region has 16 residues. The DNA of the CDR3 is TGTGCCAGCAGTTTCGGCGACAAATTATTCAAAGATGGCTACACCTTC. Its protein product is CASSFGDKLFKDGYTF.

The V gene is TRBV5-1, the J gene TRBJ1-1; possible D gene TRBD1, 5 bases. V was cut by 3 bases and J by 2 bases, with 11 bases left in between. CDR1 and CDR2 from the germline V gene are SGHRS and YFSETQ. The CDR3 has 14 residues. Here the CDR3 reads CASSWMTVNTEAFF. CDR3 bases: TGCGCCAGCAGCTGGATGACAGTAAACACTGAAGCTTTCTTT.

This clonotype was counted many times. This chain connects TRBV28 to TRBJ1-2; TRBD1 matches at 10 bases. With V trimmed by 6 bases and J by 6 bases, 7 bases remained unmatched. Germline CDR1 is MDHEN and CDR2 is SYDVKM. CDR3 length: 14 residues. The CDR3: CASRSRDRGNGYTF. The CDR3 bases are TGTGCCAGCAGGAGCCGGGACAGGGGAAATGGCTACACCTTC.

The V and J genes are TRBV5-1 and TRBJ1-2, with TRBD1 matching over 12 bases. V shed 4 bases and J 3 bases; nucleotides not matched to a gene: 7. The CDR3 runs to 16 residues. CDR1 is SGHRS, CDR2 YFSETQ, per germline. CDR3 DNA: TGCGCCAGCAGCACCGGGACAGGGGGCGTTGACTATGGCTACACCTTC. This encodes CASSTGTGGVDYGYTF.

This clonotype has just a few counts. The rearrangement links TRBV20-1 to TRBJ2-5; maybe TRBD2 (7 bases). Germline CDR1 and CDR2: DFQATT and SNEGSKA (reference sequence). V dropped 5 bases and J dropped 4 bases, with 17 bases sitting between them. The CDR3 is 14 amino acids. CDR3 bases: TGCAGTGCTCCTCGTGAGGGGGGGAGAGAGACCCAGTACTTC. Translation gives CSAPREGGRETQYF.

There are a few counts of this clonotype. Its ends do not fully match the called genes, so a read error is possible. The V gene is TRBV20-1, the J gene TRBJ2-5; tentatively, D is TRBD1 (6 bases). Germline V gene lookup returns CDR1 DFQATT and CDR2 SNEGSKA (reference sequence). The CDR3 spans 14 residues. This CDR3 is CSAGETGAEETQYF. CDR3 sequence (DNA): TGCAGTGCTGGAGAGACAGGAGCGGAAGAGACCCAGTACTTC.

This clonotype was seen repeatedly, ten times or more. The chain employs TRBV11-2 and TRBJ1-5; D might be TRBD1 (6 bases). Trimming cost V 5 bases and J 0 bases, with 11 bases left between them. This CDR3 region has 15 residues. Per germline, CDR1 SGHAT and CDR2 FQNNGV. The CDR3 spells CASSPSTGSNQPQHF. DNA for the CDR3: TGTGCCAGCAGCCCTTCGACAGGTAGCAATCAGCCCCAGCATTTT.

This clonotype was observed a few times. A read error is possible here, since a much larger clone lies one base away. The chain links TRBV12-3 or TRBV12-4 to TRBJ1-2; maybe TRBD1 (5 bases). V was shortened by 4 bases and J by 7 bases, with 16 bases between the two germline ends. The CDR3 is 14 residues long. This chain's CDR3 is CASSYAPQGGGYTF. For the CDR3, the DNA is TGTGCCAGCAGTTATGCTCCGCAGGGAGGTGGCTACACCTTC.

As regards this clonotype: A read error may explain this, as a much larger clone is one base away. The chain links TRBV9 to TRBJ2-2, with D unclear. V gave up 4 bases and J gave up 3 bases, with 7 bases separating them. CDR1 and CDR2 from the germline V gene are SGDLS and YYNGEE. The CDR3 runs 13 residues. CDR3 residues: CASSPPYTGELFF. The CDR3 DNA reads as TGTGCCAGCAGCCCCCCGTACACCGGGGAGCTGTTTTTT.

This clonotype was detected ten times or more. The gene calls are TRBV28 and TRBJ2-7; D not resolved. The V and J ends lost 7 bases and 7 bases respectively, with 14 bases between them. CDR1 MDHEN and CDR2 SYDVKM come from the germline V gene. The CDR3 has 12 residues. CDR3 bases: TGTGCCAGCAACACACAGCGAAGAGAGCAGTACTTC. Its translation is CASNTQRREQYF.

The sample holds one count of this clonotype. The chain has TRBV20-1 and TRBJ1-2; no clear D gene. Germline V gene data show CDR1 as DFQATT and CDR2 as SNEGSKA (reference sequence). Trimming removed 6 bases from V and 8 bases from J, with 22 bases in between. This CDR3 is 14 amino acids long. The CDR3 protein is CSALERSGLGGYTF. CDR3 bases: TGCAGTGCATTGGAGAGATCGGGGTTGGGGGGCTACACCTTC.

This clonotype was seen only a few times. This rearrangement joins TRBV11-2 to TRBJ2-7; the match to TRBD1 covers 9 bases. In germline, CDR1 is SGHAT, CDR2 FQNNGV. After removal of 5 bases from V and 4 bases from J, the junction contained 12 bases not matched to a gene. This CDR3 has 16 residues. CDR3 region: CASSVRDRVWEYEQYF. Written as DNA, the CDR3 is TGTGCCAGCAGCGTCCGGGACAGGGTATGGGAATACGAGCAGTACTTC.

This clonotype was observed a handful of times. V usage is TRBV11-2 and J usage is TRBJ2-2, with 12 bases that match TRBD2. Germline values: CDR1 SGHAT, CDR2 FQNNGV. There are 17 residues in the CDR3. Trimming removed 1 base from V and 5 bases from J; junction bases left unmatched: 5. The CDR3 DNA reads as TGTGCCAGCAGCTTAGGACTAGCGGGAGTGAGAACCGGGGAGCTGTTTTTT. It translates to CASSLGLAGVRTGELFF.

This clonotype was observed a few times. The rearrangement links TRBV2 to TRBJ1-4; D ambiguous. The CDR3 has 12 residues. CDR1 and CDR2 (germline): SNHLY, FYNNEI. The V gene lost 1 base and the J gene lost 6 bases, with 3 bases spanning the gap. The CDR3 DNA is TGTGCCAGCAGTGAAGTCTATGAAAAACTGTTTTTT. This sequence encodes CASSEVYEKLFF.

The CDR3 spells CSAPQTGGRETQYF. CDR3 DNA: TGCAGTGCCCCCCAAACAGGGGGCCGAGAGACCCAGTACTTC. The chain recombines TRBV20-1 with TRBJ2-5; TRBD1 agrees at 9 bases. The CDR3 is 14 residues long. Trimming at V came to 6 bases and at J to 4 bases, leaving 9 bases not matched to a gene. CDR1 is DFQATT and CDR2 is SNEGSKA in the germline V gene (reference sequence).